These 6 T cell receptor beta chains were all obtained from the same sample, sequenced in a study of T cell clonotyping in hematopoietic cell transplantation. Time point indicated: recipient sample about 28 days before transplant, after cytoreduction. Profiled with immunoSEQ multiplex PCR; TCRdb holds only in-frame clones, not every one. The table records roughly 23,000 clones, 85% to 90% of them present only once. The sequencing here drew on peripheral blood mononuclear cells, taken before stem cell transplant. The receptor source for this set is a man aged 18 to 29 with biphenotypic leukemia. Some clones in this sample may be carry-over from other donors' samples.

The chain is built from TRBV5-6 and TRBJ2-3; D gene uncertain. V was trimmed by 4 bases and J by 2 bases, leaving 11 bases between them. The CDR3 has 14 residues. Germline CDR1 and CDR2: SGHDT and YYEEEE. CDR3: CASSTQLSTDTQYF. The CDR3 nucleotides read TGTGCCAGCAGCACGCAGTTATCCACAGATACGCAGTATTTT.

This chain connects TRBV6-6 to TRBJ1-5; no reliable D call. Trimming left V 5 bases short and J 7 bases short, with 12 bases between. The CDR3 length is 13 residues. The germline V gene has CDR1 MNHNY and CDR2 SVGAGI (reference sequence). The CDR3 spells CASSASVGQPQHF. CDR3 nucleotides: TGTGCCAGCAGTGCCTCTGTCGGCCAGCCCCAGCATTTT.

The chain couples TRBV7-3 to TRBJ1-2; tentative D call: TRBD1 (5 bases). With 5 bases removed from V and 4 bases from J, the gap between germline ends came to 17 bases. Germline CDR1 reads SGHTA; CDR2 reads FQGTGA. The CDR3 covers 15 residues. CDR3 sequence reads: CASSPLGRGPYGYTF. CDR3 nucleotide sequence: TGTGCCAGCAGCCCACTAGGAAGGGGCCCCTATGGCTACACCTTC.

The chain recombines TRBV7-9 with TRBJ1-2, with D unclear. CDR1 and CDR2 from the germline V gene are SEHNR and FQNEAQ (reference sequence). Trimming removed 0 bases from V and 2 bases from J, with 10 bases in between. The CDR3 sequence is 15 residues long. The CDR3 loop is CASSLALGGNYGYTF. For the CDR3, the DNA is TGTGCCAGCAGCTTAGCGCTCGGCGGGAACTATGGCTACACCTTC.

The chain links TRBV11-2 to TRBJ2-1; D perhaps matches TRBD1 (6 bases). V was clipped by 3 bases and J by 0 bases, with 12 bases between them. Germline-derived CDR1 and CDR2 are SGHAT and FQNNGV. This CDR3 contains 16 residues. CDR3 sequence: CASSFYRAPSYNEQFF. CDR3 DNA: TGTGCCAGCAGCTTTTACAGGGCACCCTCCTACAATGAGCAGTTCTTC.

The J gene is TRBJ1-2, the V gene TRBV2, with D perhaps matching TRBD1 (6 bases). CDR1 SNHLY and CDR2 FYNNEI come from the germline V gene. The CDR3 runs 13 residues. The V end was cut by 8 bases, the J end by 6 bases, with 16 bases between. The CDR3 DNA reads TGTGCCAGCGGGTTTACAGGGATCAATGGCTACACCTTC. Its protein product is CASGFTGINGYTF.